This T cell receptor beta chain was documented in a study of T cells in localized non-small cell lung cancer. General study findings and limits: Adjacent uninvolved lung tissue had the highest T cell clonality, exceeding tumor.

Per the germline V gene, CDR1 is SGDLS and CDR2 is YYNGEE. V shed 3 bases and J shed 1 base, with 11 bases lying between them. The CDR3 is 15 residues long. Details on this clone: What it recognizes is unknown.

Produced via immunoSEQ multiplex PCR; TCRdb's table is partial and in-frame only. The sample holds roughly 38,000 clones, around 84% seen once. Sequenced material: peripheral blood, taken before any cancer treatment. The chain links TRBV9 to TRBJ2-1, with a weak D call TRBD1 (6 bases). The clonotype originates from a man aged 18 to 50 with stage I lung adenocarcinoma. The CDR3: CASSGQDLSYNEQFF. CDR3 coding DNA: TGTGCCAGCAGCGGACAGGATTTATCCTACAATGAGCAGTTCTTC. Using reference TRBV9 and TRBJ2-1 for the parts outside the CDR3, the full variable domain is DSGVTQTPKHLITATGQRVTLRCSPRSGDLSVYWYQQSLDQGLQFLIQYYNGEERAKGNILERFSAQQFPDLHSELNLSSLELGDSALYFCASSGQDLSYNEQFFGPGTRLTVL.